This TCR beta chain appears in the sequencing data of a study of T-cell memory formation after mild COVID-19. TCR alpha and TCR beta cDNA libraries with sample barcodes and UMIs came from 5'RACE using constant-segment primers. TCRdb independently ran MiXCR on the 5' RACE reads; one entry per CDR3 protein. The sample yields around 340,000 distinct CDR3 sequences, 20% to 25% seen once. This clonotype was seen more than once but under ten times. What it recognizes is unknown. Overall study findings and caveats: The pre-infection memory compartment contained some responding clones, suggesting cross-reactive memory joined.

Germline loops: CDR1 LNHDA, CDR2 SQIVND (reference sequence). V was cut by 3 bases and J by 4 bases, with 13 bases left in between. CDR3 length equals 14 residues. The sequence came from an adult woman who had mild COVID-19 (a few samples of this study predate the infection). Cell type and time point are not known. The chain joins TRBV19 to TRBJ2-7; a weak D match, TRBD2 (6 bases). Sample: PBMCs or a T cell subset sorted from them (not recorded which). Here the CDR3 reads CASSMEGLLYEQYF. The CDR3 DNA reads as TGTGCCAGTAGTATGGAGGGTCTCTTGTACGAGCAGTACTTC.